This T cell receptor (beta chain) was observed in a study of beta chain features in type 1 diabetes. Study as a whole: The samples had more than 95 million sorted cells examined in all. Study observations and caveats: A potential influence of HLA type upon TCRB rearrangement remained unresolved herein. Compared with healthy donors, patients appeared to share more similar naive, central memory and regulatory TCRB repertoires.

This clone was observed a handful of times. What it recognizes is unknown. Sequencing targeted expressed TCRB transcripts, as all isolated RNA had been reverse transcribed. Data came from immunoSEQ multiplex PCR; TCRdb stores just in-frame clones and leaves some out. This table holds 400,000 to 500,000 clones, more than 11% found once. The TCR comes from a young man in good health. The sequencing input was naive CD4+ T cells from blood.

The CDR3 nucleotides read TGTGCCAGCTCCCAGGGCCCCGAGCAGTACTTC. This sequence encodes CASSQGPEQYF. V and J are TRBV7-2 and TRBJ2-7; TRBD1 might be the D (5 bases). The germline CDR1 and CDR2 sequences are SGHTA and FQGNSA. Trimming pared 8 bases from V and 6 bases from J, leaving 11 bases between. This CDR3 region has 11 residues.